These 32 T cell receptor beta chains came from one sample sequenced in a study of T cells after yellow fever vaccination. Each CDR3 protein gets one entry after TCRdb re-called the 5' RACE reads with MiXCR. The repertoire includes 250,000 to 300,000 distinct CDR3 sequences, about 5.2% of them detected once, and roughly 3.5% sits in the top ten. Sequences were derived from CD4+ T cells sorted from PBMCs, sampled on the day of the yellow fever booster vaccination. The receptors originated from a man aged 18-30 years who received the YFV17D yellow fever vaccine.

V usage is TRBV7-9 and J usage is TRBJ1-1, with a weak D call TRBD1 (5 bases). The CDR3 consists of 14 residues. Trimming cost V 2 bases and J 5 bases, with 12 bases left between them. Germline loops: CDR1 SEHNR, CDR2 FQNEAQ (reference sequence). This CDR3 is CASSLQGSGTEAFF. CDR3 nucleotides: TGTGCCAGCAGCTTACAGGGATCGGGAACTGAAGCTTTCTTT.

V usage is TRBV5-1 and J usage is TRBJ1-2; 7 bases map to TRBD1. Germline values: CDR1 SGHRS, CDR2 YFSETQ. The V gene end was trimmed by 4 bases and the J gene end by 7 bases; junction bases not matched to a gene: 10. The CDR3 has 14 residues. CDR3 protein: CASSARQGSSGYTF. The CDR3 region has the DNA TGCGCCAGCAGCGCCCGACAGGGATCCTCTGGCTACACCTTC.

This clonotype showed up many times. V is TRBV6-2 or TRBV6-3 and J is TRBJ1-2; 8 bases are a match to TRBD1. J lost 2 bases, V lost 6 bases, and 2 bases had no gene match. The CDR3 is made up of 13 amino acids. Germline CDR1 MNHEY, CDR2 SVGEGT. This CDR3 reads CASSWTGNYGYTF. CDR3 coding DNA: TGTGCCAGCAGCTGGACAGGGAACTATGGCTACACCTTC.

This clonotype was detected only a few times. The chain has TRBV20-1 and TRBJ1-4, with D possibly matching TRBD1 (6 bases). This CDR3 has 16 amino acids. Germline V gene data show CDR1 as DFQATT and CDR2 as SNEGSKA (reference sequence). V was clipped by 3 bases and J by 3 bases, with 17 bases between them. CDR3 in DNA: TGCAGTGCTAGCGTTTCGGGAGGGGGGGCTAATGAAAAACTGTTTTTT. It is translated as CSASVSGGGANEKLFF.

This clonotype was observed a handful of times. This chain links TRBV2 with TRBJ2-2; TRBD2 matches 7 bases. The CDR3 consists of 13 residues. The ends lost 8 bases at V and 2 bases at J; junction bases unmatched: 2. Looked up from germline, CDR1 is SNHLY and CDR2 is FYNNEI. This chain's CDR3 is CASRDYNTGELFF. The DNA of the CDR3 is TGTGCCAGCCGGGACTATAACACCGGGGAGCTGTTTTTT.

The CDR3, as DNA: TGCAGTGCTAGAACCCTAGGACAGTCTGGGAAGCCCCAGCATTTT. This codes for CSARTLGQSGKPQHF. The genes are TRBV20-1 and TRBJ1-5, with a possible D match to TRBD1 (6 bases). The CDR3 totals 15 residues. CDR1 DFQATT and CDR2 SNEGSKA come from the germline V gene (reference sequence). V lost 2 bases and J 8 bases, leaving 19 bases between the germline ends.

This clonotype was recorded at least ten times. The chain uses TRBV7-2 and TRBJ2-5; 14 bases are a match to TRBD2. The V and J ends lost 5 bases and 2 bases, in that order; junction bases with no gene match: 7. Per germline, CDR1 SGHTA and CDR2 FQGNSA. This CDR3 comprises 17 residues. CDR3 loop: CASSTGLAGAKQETQYF. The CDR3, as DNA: TGTGCCAGCAGCACGGGACTAGCGGGGGCGAAACAAGAGACCCAGTACTTC.

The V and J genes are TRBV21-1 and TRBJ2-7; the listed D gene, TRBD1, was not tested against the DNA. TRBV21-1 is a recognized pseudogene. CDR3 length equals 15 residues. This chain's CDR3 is CASSKVCQGTNEQYF. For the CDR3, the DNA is TGTGCCAGCAGCAAAGTCTGCCAGGGGACCAACGAGCAGTACTTC.

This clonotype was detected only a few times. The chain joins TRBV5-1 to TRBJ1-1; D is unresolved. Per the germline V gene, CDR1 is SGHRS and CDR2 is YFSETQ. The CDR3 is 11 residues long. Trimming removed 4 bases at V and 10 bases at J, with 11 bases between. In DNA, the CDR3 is TGCGCCAGCAGCGCTACTGGAGTAGCTTTCTTT. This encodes CASSATGVAFF. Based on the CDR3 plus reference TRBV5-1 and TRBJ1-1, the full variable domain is KAGVTQTPRYLIKTRGQQVTLSCSPISGHRSVSWYQQTPGQGLQFLFEYFSETQRNKGNFPGRFSGRQFSNSRSEMNVSTLELGDSALYLCASSATGVAFFGQGTRLTVV.

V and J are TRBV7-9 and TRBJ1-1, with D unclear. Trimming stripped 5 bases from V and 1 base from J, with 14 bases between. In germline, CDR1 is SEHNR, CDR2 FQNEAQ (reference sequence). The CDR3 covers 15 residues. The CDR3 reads CASSPSLAKNTEAFF. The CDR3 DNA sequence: TGTGCCAGCAGCCCCTCCTTGGCCAAGAACACTGAAGCTTTCTTT.

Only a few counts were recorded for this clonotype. DNA for the CDR3: TGTGCCACCTCAAGTGGAGGTGCAACTAATGAAAAACTGTTTTTT. Encoded protein: CATSSGGATNEKLFF. V usage is TRBV7-2 and J usage is TRBJ1-4; unclear D gene. Germline-derived CDR1 and CDR2 are SGHTA and FQGNSA. Trimming took 10 bases from V and 0 from J, leaving 15 bases between them. This CDR3 has 15 amino acids.

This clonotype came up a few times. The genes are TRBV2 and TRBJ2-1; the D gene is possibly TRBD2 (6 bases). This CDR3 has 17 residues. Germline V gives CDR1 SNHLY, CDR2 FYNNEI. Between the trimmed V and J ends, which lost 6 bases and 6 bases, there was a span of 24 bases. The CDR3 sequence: CASSRLVQSAGPNEQFF. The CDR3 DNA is TGTGCCAGCAGCAGACTAGTTCAATCCGCAGGCCCCAATGAGCAGTTCTTC.

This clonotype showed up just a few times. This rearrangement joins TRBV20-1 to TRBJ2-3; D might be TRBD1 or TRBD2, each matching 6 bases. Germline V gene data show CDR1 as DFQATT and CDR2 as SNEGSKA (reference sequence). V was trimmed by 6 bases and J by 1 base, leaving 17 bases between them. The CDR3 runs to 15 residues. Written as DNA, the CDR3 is TGCAGTGCCGGGGGCAGGACCCTCGGCACAGATACGCAGTATTTT. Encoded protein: CSAGGRTLGTDTQYF.

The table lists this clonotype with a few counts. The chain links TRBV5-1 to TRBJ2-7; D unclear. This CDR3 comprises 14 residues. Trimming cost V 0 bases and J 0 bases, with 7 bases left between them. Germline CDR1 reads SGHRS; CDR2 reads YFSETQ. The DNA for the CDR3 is TGCGCCAGCAGCTTGGCTTGGAGCTCCTACGAGCAGTACTTC. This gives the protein CASSLAWSSYEQYF.

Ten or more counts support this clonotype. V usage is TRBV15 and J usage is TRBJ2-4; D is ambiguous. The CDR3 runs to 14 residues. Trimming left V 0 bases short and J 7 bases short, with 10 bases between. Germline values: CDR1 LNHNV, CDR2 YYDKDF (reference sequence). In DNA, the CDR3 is TGTGCCACCAGCAGAGATGTCGTTTGGAACATTCAGTACTTC. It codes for CATSRDVVWNIQYF.

CDR3 sequence (DNA): TGTGCCAGCAGCTTAGGAGGGGGCCGTGGAGGGAATACGCAGTATTTT. Protein sequence: CASSLGGGRGGNTQYF. This chain links TRBV7-3 with TRBJ2-3; a weak D match, TRBD1 (7 bases). The CDR3 has 16 residues. The ends were cut back, 2 bases at V and 7 bases at J, with 19 bases in the middle. Germline loops: CDR1 SGHTA, CDR2 FQGTGA.

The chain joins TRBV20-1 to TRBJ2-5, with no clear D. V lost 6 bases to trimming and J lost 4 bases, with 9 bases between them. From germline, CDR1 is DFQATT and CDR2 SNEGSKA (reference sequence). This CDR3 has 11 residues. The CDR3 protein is CSAPSAETQYF. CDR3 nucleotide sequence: TGCAGTGCCCCGTCGGCAGAGACCCAGTACTTC.

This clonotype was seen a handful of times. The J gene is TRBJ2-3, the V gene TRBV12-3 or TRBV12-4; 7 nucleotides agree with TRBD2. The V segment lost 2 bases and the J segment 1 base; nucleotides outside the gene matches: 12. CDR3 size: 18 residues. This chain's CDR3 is CASSLRPGGTVGTDTQYF. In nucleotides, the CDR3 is TGTGCCAGCAGTTTAAGGCCCGGGGGGACGGTTGGCACAGATACGCAGTATTTT.

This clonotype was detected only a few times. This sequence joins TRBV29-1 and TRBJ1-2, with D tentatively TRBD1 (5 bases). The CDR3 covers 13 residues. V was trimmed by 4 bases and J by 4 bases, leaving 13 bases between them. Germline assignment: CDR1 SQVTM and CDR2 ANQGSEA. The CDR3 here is CSVGSGQGYGYTF. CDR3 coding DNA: TGCAGCGTTGGGTCTGGGCAGGGCTATGGCTACACCTTC.

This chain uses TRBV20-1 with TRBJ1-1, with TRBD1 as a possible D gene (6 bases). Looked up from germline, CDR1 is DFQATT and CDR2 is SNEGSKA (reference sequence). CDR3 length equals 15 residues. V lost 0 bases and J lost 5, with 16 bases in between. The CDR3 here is CSAREVGQWGTEAFF. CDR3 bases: TGCAGTGCTAGAGAAGTCGGACAGTGGGGGACTGAAGCTTTCTTT.

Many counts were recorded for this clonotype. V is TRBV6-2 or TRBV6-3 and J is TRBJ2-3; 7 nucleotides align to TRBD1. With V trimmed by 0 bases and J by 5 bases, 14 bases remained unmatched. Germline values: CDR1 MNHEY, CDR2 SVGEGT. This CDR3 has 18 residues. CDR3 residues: CASSYSTRLAGGLDTQYF. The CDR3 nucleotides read TGTGCCAGCAGTTACTCGACGCGGTTGGCAGGGGGATTAGATACGCAGTATTTT.

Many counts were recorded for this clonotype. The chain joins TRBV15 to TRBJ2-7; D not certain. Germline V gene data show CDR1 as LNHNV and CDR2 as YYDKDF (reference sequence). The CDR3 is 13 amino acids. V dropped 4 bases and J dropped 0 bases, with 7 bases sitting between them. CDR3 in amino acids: CATSKASSYEQYV. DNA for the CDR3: TGTGCCACCAGCAAGGCGAGCTCCTACGAGCAGTACGTC.

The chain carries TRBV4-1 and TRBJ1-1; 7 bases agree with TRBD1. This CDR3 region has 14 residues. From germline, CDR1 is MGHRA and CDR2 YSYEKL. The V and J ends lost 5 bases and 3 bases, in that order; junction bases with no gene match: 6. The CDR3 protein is CASSRIDRDTEAFF. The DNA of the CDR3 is TGCGCCAGCAGCAGGATAGACAGGGACACTGAAGCTTTCTTT.

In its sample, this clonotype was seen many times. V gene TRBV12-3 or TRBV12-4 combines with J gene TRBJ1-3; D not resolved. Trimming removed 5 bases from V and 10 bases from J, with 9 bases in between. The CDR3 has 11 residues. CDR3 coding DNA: TGTGCCAGCAGTCTTCGACTGACCATATATTTT. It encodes CASSLRLTIYF.

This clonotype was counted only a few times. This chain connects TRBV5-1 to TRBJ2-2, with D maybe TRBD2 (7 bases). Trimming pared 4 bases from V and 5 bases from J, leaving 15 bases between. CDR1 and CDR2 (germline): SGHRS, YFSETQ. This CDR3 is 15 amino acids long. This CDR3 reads CASSRGGAGTGELFF. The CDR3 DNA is TGCGCCAGCAGCCGTGGGGGGGCCGGAACCGGGGAGCTGTTTTTT.

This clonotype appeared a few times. The CDR3, as DNA: TGTGCCATCAGTGAGGGGACAGGGGGATTGGAGACCCAGTACTTC. Translating gives CAISEGTGGLETQYF. The rearrangement uses TRBV10-3 and TRBJ2-5; TRBD1 matches 11 bases. CDR3 length: 15 residues. The V gene's germline CDR1 is ENHRY and CDR2 SYGVKD. The ends lost 2 bases at V and 5 bases at J; junction bases unmatched: 4.

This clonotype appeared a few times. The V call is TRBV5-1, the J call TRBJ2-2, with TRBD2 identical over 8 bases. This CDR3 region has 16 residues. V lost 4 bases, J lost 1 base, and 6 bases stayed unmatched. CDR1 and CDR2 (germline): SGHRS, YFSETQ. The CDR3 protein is CASSHPGRGNTGELFF. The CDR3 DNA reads TGCGCCAGCAGCCATCCCGGGAGGGGGAACACCGGGGAGCTGTTTTTT.

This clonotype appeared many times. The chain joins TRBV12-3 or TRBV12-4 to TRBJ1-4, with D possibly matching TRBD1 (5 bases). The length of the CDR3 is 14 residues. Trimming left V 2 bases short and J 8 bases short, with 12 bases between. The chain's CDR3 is CASSLRGGYEKLFF. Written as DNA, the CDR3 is TGTGCCAGCAGTTTACGGGGGGGGTACGAAAAACTGTTTTTT.

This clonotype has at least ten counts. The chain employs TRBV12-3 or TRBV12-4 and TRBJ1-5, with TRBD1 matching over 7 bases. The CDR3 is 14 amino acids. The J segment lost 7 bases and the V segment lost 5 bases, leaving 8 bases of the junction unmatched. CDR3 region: CASSLTGEGQPQHF. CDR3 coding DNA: TGTGCCAGCAGTCTAACAGGGGAAGGGCAGCCCCAGCATTTT.

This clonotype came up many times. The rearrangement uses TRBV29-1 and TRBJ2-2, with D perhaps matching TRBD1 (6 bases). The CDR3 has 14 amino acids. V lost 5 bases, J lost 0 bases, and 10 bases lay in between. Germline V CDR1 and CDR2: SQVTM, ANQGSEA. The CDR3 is CSVFRGANTGELFF. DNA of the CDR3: TGCAGCGTTTTCAGGGGCGCGAACACCGGGGAGCTGTTTTTT.

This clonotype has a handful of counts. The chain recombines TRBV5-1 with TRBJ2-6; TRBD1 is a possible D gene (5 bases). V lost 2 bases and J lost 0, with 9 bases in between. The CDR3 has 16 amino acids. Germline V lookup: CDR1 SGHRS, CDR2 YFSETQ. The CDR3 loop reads CASSLDSLSGANVLTF. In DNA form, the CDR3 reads TGCGCCAGCAGCTTAGACAGCCTCTCTGGGGCCAACGTCCTGACTTTC.

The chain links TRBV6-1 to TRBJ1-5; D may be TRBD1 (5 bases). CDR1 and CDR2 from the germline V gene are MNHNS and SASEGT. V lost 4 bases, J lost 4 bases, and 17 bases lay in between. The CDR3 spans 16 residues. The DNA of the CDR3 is TGTGCCAGCAGTGCTACAACAGGAGTTAGGAATCAGCCCCAGCATTTT. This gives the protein CASSATTGVRNQPQHF.